The sample holds a few counts of the clone carrying this T cell receptor beta chain. Antigen specificity is unknown. The sample comes from a study of cytomegalovirus exposure and HLA in healthy donors. Study in general: Earlier work reported 100 million or so unique TCR beta sequences from about 180 million T cells.

V shed 7 bases, J shed 8 bases, and the junction held 6 bases outside the gene matches. CDR3 length equals 12 residues. Germline loops: CDR1 SQVTM, CDR2 ANQGSEA. Findings and caveats of the study: Analysis performed later found about 17,000 TCR beta sequences associated with HLA alleles at 0.05 false discovery rate.

In the PCR, 60 Vbeta and 13 Jbeta primers were used. Some clones are missing from TCRdb's copy, which holds only in-frame ones; the method was immunoSEQ multiplex PCR. The sample holds approximately 220,000 clones; roughly 82% are singletons and the top ten take roughly 6%. Sequenced material: PBMCs. This rearrangement joins TRBV29-1 to TRBJ1-3, with 9 bases identical to TRBD1. The source of this sequence is a man between 35 and 55 years old in good health and CMV-seropositive. The CDR3 reads CSGRDRVDTIYF. In DNA, the CDR3 is TGCAGCGGCCGGGACAGGGTAGACACCATATATTTT. Full variable domain (missing parts from reference TRBV29-1 and TRBJ1-3): SAVISQKPSRDICQRGTSLTIQCQVDSQVTMMFWYRQQPGQSLTLIATANQGSEATYESGFVIDKFPISRPNLTFSTLTVSNMSPEDSSIYLCSGRDRVDTIYFGEGSWLTVV.